This T cell receptor (beta chain) stems from a study of CD8 T cells in acute hepatitis C reinfection listed by TCRdb under 2021. Study-level background: The TCRbeta repertoire of CD8+ T cells specific for the HCV NS3-1073 epitope was profiled during acute infection and after viral clearance. Several spontaneous resolvers contributed paired acute and follow-up samples.

What the work shows at the level of the full study, not this receptor alone: Because bulk sequencing was performed on the TCRbeta chain only, alphabeta pairing of public clonotypes could not be determined. All groups showed preferential use of the TRBV04 and TRBV06 gene families, a pattern that overrepresentation in the naive pool did not explain. Diversity in the NS3-1073 specific repertoires was high, and no significant differences in diversity emerged among acute resolver, follow-up resolver and acute chronic samples. NS3-1073 specific cells were too rare to sort in chronically infected subjects, so no follow-up repertoires exist for those subjects. CDR3 sequences shared with other epitopes were rare, and differing sequencing approaches may have limited exact matching. Around twelve public clonotypes were identified irrespective of outcome, and one of the public clonotypes used V04-02/J02-02.

A word on this clone: Its cognate antigen has yet to be identified. Within one base of it there is no much larger clone, and no base qualities were kept.

Genomic DNA was extracted from FACS-sorted cells, and TCRbeta chain sequencing was performed through the commercial immunoSEQ service. Per the authors' processing: The repertoire data were analyzed using ImmunoSEQ Analyzer software v3.0 and R v3.5.1. Only productive rearrangements were analyzed, because any sequences with stop codons or out-of-frame rearrangements were filtered out. Simpson diversity, Shannon entropy, CDR3 length and nucleotide addition metrics were supplied by the sequencing provider. Clonotypes were grouped by frequency into dominant, sub-dominant, low or lowest abundance categories, and clonotypes below 0.1% were left out of most analyses. A CDR3 amino acid clonotype was called public when found in at least two subjects at a cumulative frequency of at least 0.5%. Not all clones reach the TCRdb copy of this immuneACCESS table, which keeps in-frame sequences only. Checked studies attribute under half of the gap to unresolved V genes and leave the rest unexplained. From that table come the V and J calls and clone size; the DNA was used to work out D and trimming. This sample comprises about 38,000 clones, around nine tenths of them detected only once. The ten largest clones capture 0.5% of the sample.

CDR1 and CDR2 are read off the germline V gene (reference sequence) as SEHNR and FQNEAQ. V ends up 11 bases short and J 0 bases short, with an unmatched junction base count of 4. There are 13 amino acids in the CDR3, from cysteine to phenylalanine inclusive. Left in the record is the CDR3 DNA by itself, 39 bases read in frame from the first base. The time point label, as the study defines it: naive CD8 control sorted from an acute-time-point sample. Enrolled in the Montreal Hepatitis C Cohort (HEPCO) in Canada, the donors were people who inject drugs, and these donors were followed every 3 months. A positive HCV RNA or antibody test that followed a negative test within the previous 24 weeks was the definition used for acute primary HCV infection. Antibodies against CD3, CD8 and CD45RO were used for surface staining, and dead cells were excluded with an aqua fixable dye. The cohort also included about 6 subjects who developed chronic infection, defined as HCV RNA positivity at 24 weeks. Frozen stocks of peripheral blood mononuclear cells were first thawed, after which negative isolation of CD8+ T cells was carried out using the MACS CD8+ T cell Isolation Kit. Cells were sorted on a BD FACSAria II cell sorter.

The sequenced material came from naive CD8+ T cells from PBMCs. The sample's cell subset or site label, in plain terms: sorted total naive CD45RO-negative CD8+ T cells. This receptor was taken from a man aged 25-40 years with chronic hepatitis C. The rearrangement joined TRBV7-9 to TRBJ1-3, with 7 bases in between that match TRBD1. Here the CDR3 is given as CARDSGSGNTIYF. The DNA sequence is given as TGTGCCCGGGACAGTGGCTCTGGAAACACCATATATTTT. The entire variable domain, with the stretches around the CDR3 drawn from the reference TRBV7-9 and TRBJ1-3 proteins, is DTGVSQNPRHKITKRGQNVTFRCDPISEHNRLYWYRQTLGQGPEFLTYFQNEAQLEKSRLLSDRFSAERPKGSFSTLEIQRTEQGDSAMYLCARDSGSGNTIYFGEGSWLTVV.